This is a list of T cell receptor beta chains from one sample in a study of siplizumab effects on memory and regulatory T cells. Data came from immunoSEQ multiplex PCR; TCRdb stores just in-frame clones and leaves some out. The table lists about 100,000 clones, 92% of them singletons. The sequenced sample was Tregs sorted from blood. These receptors were collected from a human donor in good health. CDR3s include the opening cysteine and the closing phenylalanine or tryptophan. The D gene is left open where the match is weak. Some rows mark clone size as missing; the rest say once, few, many or name a class of expanded clone.

J gene: TRBJ2-1
clone size: few
V gene: TRBV9
D gene: TRBD2
CDR3 DNA: TGTGCCAGCAGCGTCGGACTAGCGGGAGGGCGTGAGCAGTTCTTC
CDR3 protein: CASSVGLAGGREQFF

J gene: TRBJ1-5
clone size: -
V gene: TRBV28
D gene: -
CDR3 DNA: TGTGCCAGCAGTTTATTAGGGAGCCATCAGCCCCAGCATTTT
CDR3 protein: CASSLLGSHQPQHF

J gene: TRBJ2-1
clone size: -
V gene: TRBV6-1
D gene: TRBD1
CDR3 DNA: TGTGCCAGCAGCTCTGACAGGGATGTTAGGAATGAGCAGTTCTTC
CDR3 protein: CASSSDRDVRNEQFF

J gene: TRBJ2-6
clone size: -
V gene: TRBV19
D gene: TRBD1
CDR3 DNA: TGTGCCAGTAGTACCGGGACAGGGGGCTCTGGGGCCAACGTCCTGACTTTC
CDR3 protein: CASSTGTGGSGANVLTF

J gene: TRBJ1-1
clone size: -
V gene: TRBV6-6
D gene: -
CDR3 DNA: TGTGCCAGCAGTTACCCAGAGGGGGGCCGGACTGAAGCTTTCTTT
CDR3 protein: CASSYPEGGRTEAFF

J gene: TRBJ1-5
clone size: -
V gene: TRBV10-3
D gene: TRBD1
CDR3 DNA: TGTGCCACCGGACAGGGGGACAATCAGCCCCAGCATTTT
CDR3 protein: CATGQGDNQPQHF

J gene: TRBJ2-7
clone size: -
V gene: TRBV6-6
D gene: -
CDR3 DNA: TGTGCCAGCAGTTACCCCCTGGGAGCCGGGACCTACGAGCAGTACTTC
CDR3 protein: CASSYPLGAGTYEQYF

J gene: TRBJ2-1
clone size: -
V gene: TRBV5-1
D gene: -
CDR3 DNA: TGCGCCAGCAGCTTGGATGGGAATGAGCAGTTCTTC
CDR3 protein: CASSLDGNEQFF

J gene: TRBJ2-3
clone size: -
V gene: TRBV7-8
D gene: TRBD2
CDR3 DNA: TGTGCCAGCAGCTTAAGACTAGCGGGAGGATCGTGGGGTTTT
CDR3 protein: CASSLRLAGGSWGF

J gene: TRBJ2-7
clone size: -
V gene: TRBV5-5
D gene: TRBD1
CDR3 DNA: TGTGCCAGCAGCTTACAGGGGGCAACACCCTACGAGCAGTACTTC
CDR3 protein: CASSLQGATPYEQYF

J gene: TRBJ1-2
clone size: -
V gene: TRBV28
D gene: -
CDR3 DNA: TGTGCCAGCAGTTTTTTCTGGACCGACTATGGCTACACCTTC
CDR3 protein: CASSFFWTDYGYTF

J gene: TRBJ2-3
clone size: -
V gene: TRBV19
D gene: -
CDR3 DNA: TGTGCCAGTAGTATGAAGGGAGTCGTCACAGATACGCAGTATTTT
CDR3 protein: CASSMKGVVTDTQYF

J gene: TRBJ2-1
clone size: -
V gene: TRBV10-1
D gene: TRBD1
CDR3 DNA: TGCGCCAGCAGTGAGTTGACAGGGGTTGGGAACAATGAGCAGTTCTTC
CDR3 protein: CASSELTGVGNNEQFF

J gene: TRBJ1-2
clone size: -
V gene: TRBV15
D gene: -
CDR3 DNA: TGTGCCACCAGCAGAGACTCTACACGGGGGAGGTTCTATGGCTACACCTTC
CDR3 protein: CATSRDSTRGRFYGYTF

J gene: TRBJ2-4
clone size: -
V gene: TRBV28
D gene: -
CDR3 DNA: TGTGCCAGCAGTCCCACAGGGAAAGGAGCCAAAAACATTCAGTACTTC
CDR3 protein: CASSPTGKGAKNIQYF

J gene: TRBJ1-1
clone size: -
V gene: TRBV10-3
D gene: TRBD1
CDR3 DNA: TGTGCCATCAGTGACGGGACAGGACCGGCTTTCTTT
CDR3 protein: CAISDGTGPAFF

J gene: TRBJ1-1
clone size: -
V gene: TRBV19
D gene: -
CDR3 DNA: TGTGCCAGTAGTATAGATCTAGGGACCAACACTGAAGCTTTCTTT
CDR3 protein: CASSIDLGTNTEAFF

J gene: TRBJ2-6
clone size: -
V gene: TRBV25-1
D gene: -
CDR3 DNA: TGTGCCAGCAGTTCCCCACACTCCGCTTCTGGGGCCAACGTCCTGACTTTC
CDR3 protein: CASSSPHSASGANVLTF

J gene: TRBJ1-1
clone size: -
V gene: TRBV10-3
D gene: -
CDR3 DNA: TGTGCCATACAGGGCTCGCGAGGCACTGAAGCTTTCTTT
CDR3 protein: CAIQGSRGTEAFF

J gene: TRBJ1-2
clone size: once
V gene: TRBV20-1
D gene: -
CDR3 DNA: TGCAGTGCTAGAGTCCACTATGGCTACACCTTC
CDR3 protein: CSARVHYGYTF

J gene: TRBJ2-1
clone size: -
V gene: TRBV9
D gene: -
CDR3 DNA: TGTGCCAGCAGCGTAGGGAACCGGGCGGGCCAAAGAACTGAGCAGTTCTTC
CDR3 protein: CASSVGNRAGQRTEQFF

J gene: TRBJ2-1
clone size: -
V gene: TRBV19
D gene: TRBD2
CDR3 DNA: TGTGCCAGTAGCGCACCCCCCGCGGGTAGCGGGAGGAGGAATGAGCAGTTCTTC
CDR3 protein: CASSAPPAGSGRRNEQFF

J gene: TRBJ1-4
clone size: -
V gene: TRBV6-4
D gene: -
CDR3 DNA: TGTGCCAGCGGGAGTCGGGTAGGGACTAATGAAAAACTGTTTTTT
CDR3 protein: CASGSRVGTNEKLFF

J gene: TRBJ1-3
clone size: -
V gene: TRBV27
D gene: -
CDR3 DNA: -
CDR3 protein: CASSSSTGTGNTIYF

J gene: TRBJ2-1
clone size: -
V gene: TRBV29-1
D gene: TRBD1
CDR3 DNA: TGCAGCGTTAACAGGGGGTTCGGGAACAATGAGCAGTTCTTC
CDR3 protein: CSVNRGFGNNEQFF

J gene: TRBJ1-2
clone size: -
V gene: TRBV19
D gene: -
CDR3 DNA: TGTGCCAGTACTCCCCCCAAAACCCCCCCCATTGGCTATGGCTACACCTTC
CDR3 protein: CASTPPKTPPIGYGYTF

J gene: TRBJ1-4
clone size: few
V gene: TRBV19
D gene: -
CDR3 DNA: TGTGCCAGTAGTATAGATACAAACCGGGAAAAACTGTTTTTT
CDR3 protein: CASSIDTNREKLFF

J gene: TRBJ1-2
clone size: -
V gene: TRBV5-1
D gene: TRBD1
CDR3 DNA: TGCGCCAGCAGCTTGGTAGGGACAGCCAACTATGGCTACACCTTC
CDR3 protein: CASSLVGTANYGYTF

J gene: TRBJ2-7
clone size: -
V gene: TRBV29-1
D gene: -
CDR3 DNA: TGCAGCGTTGAGGGGCGTAGGTTAGGCGAGCAGTACTTC
CDR3 protein: CSVEGRRLGEQYF

J gene: TRBJ2-7
clone size: -
V gene: TRBV7-3
D gene: -
CDR3 DNA: TGTGCCAGCAGCCCCCGGTACAGGGCCTACGAGCAGTACTTC
CDR3 protein: CASSPRYRAYEQYF

J gene: TRBJ2-5
clone size: -
V gene: TRBV15
D gene: TRBD1
CDR3 DNA: TGTGCCACCAGCAGAGATAAGGGGGCCGGGGAGACCCAGTACTTC
CDR3 protein: CATSRDKGAGETQYF

J gene: TRBJ2-7
clone size: few
V gene: TRBV19
D gene: -
CDR3 DNA: TGTGCCAGTAGTATCGTCGGGGCCAGGCAGTACTTC
CDR3 protein: CASSIVGARQYF

J gene: TRBJ2-1
clone size: once
V gene: TRBV10-3
D gene: TRBD2
CDR3 DNA: TGTGCCATCAGTGTTACCGGGACTAACTACAATGAGCAGTTCTTC
CDR3 protein: CAISVTGTNYNEQFF

J gene: TRBJ1-3
clone size: -
V gene: TRBV7-8
D gene: -
CDR3 DNA: TGTGCCAGCAGCTTAGTAGGGCCCTCTGGAAACACCATATATTTT
CDR3 protein: CASSLVGPSGNTIYF

J gene: TRBJ2-1
clone size: -
V gene: TRBV15
D gene: TRBD2
CDR3 DNA: TGTGCCACCAGCAGAGGGACTAGTGAGCAGTTCTTC
CDR3 protein: CATSRGTSEQFF

J gene: TRBJ2-2
clone size: -
V gene: TRBV2
D gene: -
CDR3 DNA: TGTGCCAGCGGACCATCTTTTTGGCGGACCTCGAACACCGGGGAGCTGTTTTTT
CDR3 protein: CASGPSFWRTSNTGELFF

J gene: TRBJ1-1
clone size: -
V gene: TRBV28
D gene: -
CDR3 DNA: TGTGCCAGCGATGAGGGAAGGGACACTGAAGCTTTCTTT
CDR3 protein: CASDEGRDTEAFF

J gene: TRBJ2-2
clone size: -
V gene: TRBV28
D gene: TRBD1
CDR3 DNA: TGTGCCAGCAGTCCCACAGGGTCAAGACAGGGGGGTCACACCGGGGAGCTGTTTTTT
CDR3 protein: CASSPTGSRQGGHTGELFF

J gene: TRBJ2-1
clone size: -
V gene: TRBV29-1
D gene: TRBD2
CDR3 DNA: TGCAGCGCCGGAACTAGCGGGAGTGGCAATGAGCAGTTCTTC
CDR3 protein: CSAGTSGSGNEQFF

J gene: TRBJ1-1
clone size: -
V gene: TRBV5-1
D gene: -
CDR3 DNA: TGCGCCAGCAGCTTACAGGGACCGAACACTGAAGCTTTCTTT
CDR3 protein: CASSLQGPNTEAFF

J gene: TRBJ2-5
clone size: -
V gene: TRBV28
D gene: -
CDR3 DNA: TGTGCCAGCAGTTTATGGACAGCCCAAGAGACCCAGTACTTC
CDR3 protein: CASSLWTAQETQYF

J gene: TRBJ1-2
clone size: few
V gene: TRBV2
D gene: TRBD1
CDR3 DNA: TGTGCCAGCATGGGACAGCTTGGCTACACCTTC
CDR3 protein: CASMGQLGYTF

J gene: TRBJ1-1
clone size: -
V gene: TRBV7-9
D gene: -
CDR3 DNA: TGTGCCAGCAGCTGGAGGGGACAGAACACTGAAGCTTTCTTT
CDR3 protein: CASSWRGQNTEAFF

J gene: TRBJ2-5
clone size: -
V gene: TRBV6-5
D gene: -
CDR3 DNA: TGTGCCAGCAAACCGACTAGGCAAGAGACCCAGTACTTC
CDR3 protein: CASKPTRQETQYF

J gene: TRBJ2-5
clone size: -
V gene: TRBV7-2
D gene: -
CDR3 DNA: TGTGCCACCGGGGTGGGGGGTCTAGAGACCCAGTACTTC
CDR3 protein: CATGVGGLETQYF

J gene: TRBJ1-1
clone size: -
V gene: TRBV10-3
D gene: -
CDR3 DNA: TGTGCCATCAGTGTCGAGGGGAACACTGAAGCTTTCTTT
CDR3 protein: CAISVEGNTEAFF

J gene: TRBJ2-6
clone size: -
V gene: TRBV5-1
D gene: -
CDR3 DNA: TGCGCCAGCAGCTTGTTACGTCGTGGAGTCGGGGCCAACGTCCTGACTTTC
CDR3 protein: CASSLLRRGVGANVLTF

J gene: TRBJ1-2
clone size: -
V gene: TRBV25-1
D gene: -
CDR3 DNA: TGTGCCAGCAGTGAATTGGCTAACTATGGCTACACCTTC
CDR3 protein: CASSELANYGYTF

J gene: TRBJ1-4
clone size: -
V gene: TRBV19
D gene: -
CDR3 DNA: TGTGCCAGTAGTATGGGACTAGATCGTGAAAAACTGTTTTTT
CDR3 protein: CASSMGLDREKLFF

J gene: TRBJ2-7
clone size: -
V gene: TRBV19
D gene: TRBD1
CDR3 DNA: TGTGCCAGTAGAAACTTACCGGGACAGGCCTACGAGCAGTACTTC
CDR3 protein: CASRNLPGQAYEQYF

J gene: TRBJ1-2
clone size: -
V gene: TRBV11-2
D gene: TRBD1
CDR3 DNA: TGTGCCAGCAGCTTAGACCCTCGACAGGGCTCATATGGCTACACCTTC
CDR3 protein: CASSLDPRQGSYGYTF

J gene: TRBJ2-7
clone size: -
V gene: TRBV7-7
D gene: -
CDR3 DNA: TGTGCTAGCAGCTTAGCACAGAAGCCCTACGAGCAGTACTTC
CDR3 protein: CASSLAQKPYEQYF

J gene: TRBJ2-2
clone size: -
V gene: TRBV4-1
D gene: TRBD2
CDR3 DNA: TGCGCCAGCAGCCCCCCCCGCCGACTAGCGGGAAATCGATACACCGGGGAGCTGTTTTTT
CDR3 protein: CASSPPRRLAGNRYTGELFF